The 26 T cell receptor beta chains in this list originate from one sample, sequenced in a study of sequential checkpoint blockade in melanoma. Treatment reported: randomized to nivolumab then ipilimumab (arm A) or the reverse (arm B). Assay: immunoSEQ multiplex PCR; the TCRdb copy retains only in-frame clones and omits some. In the table there are roughly 5,400 clones, approximately 18% of which are singletons. The sample in question was tumor tissue (inferred from file names), obtained from a patient given nivolumab and ipilimumab in sequence. The receptors were gathered from a human donor with melanoma.

The chain uses TRBV30 and TRBJ2-7; D not resolved. The CDR3 contains 13 residues. The germline V and J ends were trimmed by 0 bases and 0 bases, with 6 bases remaining between them. Per germline, CDR1 GTSNPN and CDR2 SVGIG (reference sequence). CDR3 coding DNA: TGTGCCTGGAGTGTATCCCTCTCCTACGAGCAGTACTTC. Its protein product is CAWSVSLSYEQYF.

This clone was detected only a few times. This CDR3 is CASSLGLAGGGYEQFF. For the CDR3, the DNA is TGTGCCAGCAGCTTGGGTTTAGCGGGGGGTGGATATGAGCAGTTCTTC. The V and J genes are TRBV11-3 and TRBJ2-1, with 10 bases identical to TRBD2. V lost 3 bases, J lost 8 bases, and 10 bases stayed unmatched. Germline V gene sequence: CDR1 SGHNT, CDR2 YENEEA. This CDR3 spans 16 amino acids.

The V gene is TRBV19, the J gene TRBJ1-1; no clear D. Trimming took 5 bases from V and 1 from J, leaving 11 bases between them. The CDR3 covers 14 residues. Germline CDR1 and CDR2: LNHDA and SQIVND (reference sequence). The CDR3 loop reads CASSVDLRNTEAFF. CDR3 bases: TGTGCCAGTAGTGTGGACCTGCGGAACACTGAAGCTTTCTTT.

Judged by abundance, this clone is medium-sized. In DNA, the CDR3 is TGTGCCTGGAGTGTCGGACTCATGAACACTGAAGCTTTCTTT. Translation gives CAWSVGLMNTEAFF. The V call is TRBV30, the J call TRBJ1-1, with D uncertain. Trimming removed 0 bases from V and 0 bases from J, with 8 bases in between. This CDR3 comprises 14 residues. CDR1 GTSNPN and CDR2 SVGIG come from the germline V gene (reference sequence).

This clone showed up just a few times. The rearrangement links TRBV9 to TRBJ2-2; D is unclear. V dropped 2 bases and J dropped 4 bases, with 6 bases sitting between them. This CDR3 comprises 13 residues. CDR1 is SGDLS, CDR2 YYNGEE, per germline. The CDR3 bases are TGTGCCAGCAGCGTCGGCGCCACCGGGGAGCTGTTTTTT. Protein sequence: CASSVGATGELFF.

This clone was seen a few times. The chain combines TRBV7-6 with TRBJ1-3; D is perhaps TRBD1 (5 bases). Germline CDR1 reads SGHVS; CDR2 reads FNYEAQ. There are 15 residues in the CDR3. The V end lost 5 bases, the J end lost 8 bases, and 19 bases lay between the germline ends. Here the CDR3 DNA reads TGTGCCAGCAGCCGGGGGGAGACCGACACGGACACCATATATTTT. Translated, it gives CASSRGETDTDTIYF.

In its sample, this clone is medium-sized (0.01 to 0.1%). The V gene is TRBV7-4, the J gene TRBJ1-2; D possibly corresponds to TRBD1 (5 bases). The CDR3 sequence is 13 residues long. Trimming pared 5 bases from V and 5 bases from J, leaving 12 bases between. Germline CDR1 SGHVT, CDR2 SQSDAQ. CDR3 sequence: CASSPGGSYGYTF. The CDR3, as DNA: TGTGCCAGCAGCCCTGGGGGGAGTTATGGCTACACCTTC.

The V and J genes are TRBV29-1 and TRBJ2-3; weak D call: TRBD2 (6 bases). The CDR3 covers 13 residues. The germline gives CDR1 SQVTM, CDR2 ANQGSEA. Trimming stripped 5 bases from V and 2 bases from J, with 11 bases between. The CDR3 loop reads CSVFGSHTDTQYF. CDR3 DNA: TGCAGCGTTTTCGGGAGTCACACAGATACGCAGTATTTT.

The rearrangement links TRBV11-3 to TRBJ2-3; weak D call: TRBD2 (6 bases). Trimming pared 4 bases from V and 2 bases from J, leaving 10 bases between. CDR3 length: 14 residues. Germline V gene lookup returns CDR1 SGHNT and CDR2 YENEEA. CDR3 DNA: TGTGCCAGCAGCTCGGGGGACTCCACAGATACGCAGTATTTT. Protein sequence: CASSSGDSTDTQYF.

This clone occurred a few times. The rearrangement uses TRBV6-7 and TRBJ2-2; D call uncertain. TRBV6-7 is an ORF, and what it does is uncertain. Trimming removed 4 bases from V and 9 bases from J, with 6 bases in between. CDR3 length: 11 amino acids. The CDR3 region is CASSFGWELFF. The DNA for the CDR3 is TGTGCCAGCAGTTTTGGTTGGGAGCTGTTTTTT.

This clone was seen a few times. The CDR3 DNA is TGTGCCTGGAGCGACGGAGGGAACACTGAAGCTTTCTTT. This translates into CAWSDGGNTEAFF. This sequence joins TRBV30 and TRBJ1-1; no clear D. Germline V gene lookup returns CDR1 GTSNPN and CDR2 SVGIG (reference sequence). The CDR3 consists of 13 residues. Trimming took off 3 bases at V and 1 base at J, with 9 bases between the two ends.

CDR3 nucleotides: TGTGCTAGTGGTACGACAGGCTGGGGAGATACGCAGTATTTT. This codes for CASGTTGWGDTQYF. The chain links TRBV12-5 to TRBJ2-3, with a tentative D call TRBD1 (6 bases). Germline V CDR1 and CDR2: LGHNT, FRNRAP. Deletions cut 5 bases from V and 5 bases from J, with 14 bases between. CDR3 size: 14 residues.

This clone was detected only a few times. The V and J genes are TRBV9 and TRBJ2-3, with a possible D match to TRBD2 (6 bases). This CDR3 is 14 amino acids long. V shed 5 bases and J shed 6 bases, with 16 bases lying between them. The V gene's germline CDR1 is SGDLS and CDR2 YYNGEE. CDR3 nucleotides: TGTGCCAGCAGTGACCGAGCGGGCGGGGATACGCAGTATTTT. It codes for CASSDRAGGDTQYF.

This clone counts as medium-sized. The rearrangement links TRBV6-8 to TRBJ1-1; 11 bases fit TRBD1. The CDR3 is 14 amino acids. The trim removed 10 bases at V and 7 bases at J, leaving 11 bases unmatched. Germline-derived CDR1 and CDR2 are MNHGY and SAAAGT. CDR3: CAIRRTGGGDEAFF. Here the CDR3 DNA reads TGTGCCATCAGGAGGACAGGGGGCGGAGATGAAGCTTTCTTT.

This clone has more than one count but fewer than ten. The gene calls are TRBV6-8 and TRBJ1-2; TRBD1 might be the D (5 bases). V was pared by 2 bases and J by 4 bases, with 11 bases between. CDR1 and CDR2 from the germline V gene are MNHGY and SAAAGT. The CDR3 spans 14 residues. The CDR3 loop reads CASSYMAGGYGYTF. In nucleotides, the CDR3 is TGTGCCAGCAGTTACATGGCCGGGGGCTATGGCTACACCTTC.

The chain couples TRBV19 to TRBJ2-1; 9 bases map to TRBD1. This CDR3 spans 15 amino acids. The V gene end was trimmed by 5 bases and the J gene end by 6 bases; junction bases not matched to a gene: 8. CDR1 and CDR2 (germline): LNHDA, SQIVND (reference sequence). The CDR3 protein is CASSPGTGPTNEQFF. The CDR3 bases are TGTGCCAGTAGTCCCGGGACAGGGCCGACCAATGAGCAGTTCTTC.

This clone is labeled as medium-sized (0.01 to 0.1%). This sequence joins TRBV6-8 and TRBJ1-3; D gene uncertain. Per germline, CDR1 MNHGY and CDR2 SAAAGT. The CDR3 runs to 17 residues. Trimming left V 4 bases short and J 4 bases short, with 20 bases between. For the CDR3, the DNA is TGTGCCAGCAGTTTTGCCCCCGTGGGTCTACGAGGAAACACCATATATTTT. Its translation is CASSFAPVGLRGNTIYF.

The chain combines TRBV7-7 with TRBJ2-3; unclear D gene. V was clipped by 2 bases and J by 2 bases, with 14 bases between them. Germline-derived CDR1 and CDR2 are SSHAT and FNYEAQ (reference sequence). The CDR3 sequence is 16 residues long. CDR3 DNA: TGTGCCAGCAGCTTACGACAAGCCTCACCCACAGATACGCAGTATTTT. Translating it yields CASSLRQASPTDTQYF.

The chain has TRBV6-8 and TRBJ1-5; a weak D match, TRBD1 (5 bases). CDR1 is MNHGY and CDR2 is SAAAGT in the germline V gene. V dropped 6 bases and J dropped 9 bases, with 12 bases sitting between them. This CDR3 spans 12 amino acids. CDR3 amino acids: CASRGWGGPQHF. The CDR3 coding sequence is TGTGCCAGCAGGGGATGGGGCGGGCCCCAGCATTTT.

This clone was detected only a few times. The rearrangement uses TRBV29-1 and TRBJ2-7, with D possibly being TRBD2 (5 bases). This CDR3 is built from 17 residues. V was clipped by 3 bases and J by 4 bases, with 25 bases between them. Germline-derived CDR1 and CDR2 are SQVTM and ANQGSEA. CDR3 protein: CSVEWFDPGITEYEQYF. The DNA of the CDR3 is TGCAGCGTTGAGTGGTTCGACCCGGGAATTACGGAATACGAGCAGTACTTC.

The J gene is TRBJ2-3, the V gene TRBV28; 10 positions agree with TRBD2. Trimming at V came to 8 bases and at J to 1 base, leaving 6 bases not matched to a gene. Germline values: CDR1 MDHEN, CDR2 SYDVKM. This CDR3 comprises 15 residues. In nucleotides, the CDR3 is TGTGCCAGCCTGTCGACTAGCGGGCGCACAGATACGCAGTATTTT. Translating it yields CASLSTSGRTDTQYF.

The V and J genes are TRBV30 and TRBJ2-7, with TRBD1 as a possible D gene (6 bases). The CDR3 extends over 15 amino acids. V was cut by 1 base and J by 2 bases, with 15 bases left in between. Per germline, CDR1 GTSNPN and CDR2 SVGIG (reference sequence). The CDR3 sequence: CAWSGTAASPYEQYF. CDR3 nucleotide sequence: TGTGCCTGGAGTGGGACAGCGGCTTCTCCCTACGAGCAGTACTTC.

The V gene is TRBV9, the J gene TRBJ1-1; TRBD1 aligns across 11 bases. Trimming removed 2 bases from V and 4 bases from J; junction bases left unmatched: 1. The CDR3 runs to 14 residues. The germline CDR1 and CDR2 sequences are SGDLS and YYNGEE. CDR3: CASSVGTGGTEAFF. The CDR3 nucleotides are TGTGCCAGCAGCGTTGGGACAGGGGGCACTGAAGCTTTCTTT.

V is TRBV19 and J is TRBJ2-3; D is uncertain. The V end lost 3 bases, the J end lost 6 bases, and 4 bases lay between the germline ends. CDR1 LNHDA and CDR2 SQIVND come from the germline V gene (reference sequence). This CDR3 is 11 amino acids long. In DNA, the CDR3 is TGTGCCAGTAGTATGGGGGATACGCAGTATTTT. Protein product: CASSMGDTQYF.

The rearrangement joins TRBV11-3 to TRBJ2-7, with 7 bases that match TRBD2. The CDR3 extends over 15 amino acids. Germline V gene lookup returns CDR1 SGHNT and CDR2 YENEEA. V lost 5 bases and J lost 3; bases outside the gene matches: 10. The CDR3 DNA reads TGTGCCAGCAGCCCCGACGGCGGGGGACTCTACGAGCAGTACTTC. Protein: CASSPDGGGLYEQYF.

This clone has only a few counts. J is TRBJ2-4 and V is TRBV6-8; no firm D call. The ends were cut back, 2 bases at V and 9 bases at J, with 8 bases in the middle. This CDR3 has 12 amino acids. Looked up from germline, CDR1 is MNHGY and CDR2 is SAAAGT. The CDR3 DNA is TGTGCCAGCAGTTACCTAGGTGGCATTCAGTACTTC. Translated: CASSYLGGIQYF.